The rows below give T cell receptor beta chains drawn from one sample of a study of CD8 T cells in ankylosing spondylitis. In TCRdb, the 5' RACE reads were re-called with MiXCR into one record per CDR3 protein. The repertoire holds a few hundred thousand distinct CDR3 sequences, with approximately 17% as singletons. Sequenced material: blood, either unsorted or a sorted T cell fraction (not recorded which). Receptor source: a male donor with ankylosing spondylitis. The CDR3 runs from the conserved cysteine through the conserved F or W. Some rows have no size entry. The others give once, few or many, or a class for an expanded clone.

clone_size | v_call | cdr3_aa
few | TRBV12-3/TRBV12-4 | CASSFDSYMNTEAFF
- | TRBV14 | CASSQRLSSVRTGELFF
- | TRBV3-1 | CASSQAGVNQPQHF
- | TRBV27 | CASRRGASGELFF
few | TRBV5-1 | CASSSGVYTEAFF
few | TRBV4-3 | CASSQGNFRDETGELFF
- | TRBV9 | CASSVGLGVATYEQYF
few | TRBV27 | CASSLGGGPSNYGYTF
many | TRBV5-1 | CASSLEGGYEQYF
- | TRBV21-1 | CASSKVWSHTYTDTQYF
few | TRBV11-2 | CASSLRRTSGQLTDTQYF
- | TRBV20-1 | CSARTGLRQPQHF
- | TRBV12-3/TRBV12-4 | CASSLEWGHSGRGSYNEQFF
few | TRBV20-1 | CSAPRGPAYEQYF
few | TRBV10-3 | CAIRGSFGGELFF
- | TRBV5-6 | CASSRSRGSNQPQHF
- | TRBV7-2 | CASSSRAEHRGGGYTF
few | TRBV7-9 | CASSLETGGPRNEQFF
few | TRBV5-1 | CASSPQTGGAATEAFF
- | TRBV5-6 | CASSSTGTRGEETQYF
- | TRBV11-2 | CASSFRARSLMNTEAFF
- | TRBV20-1 | CSARAAGMGETQYF
few | TRBV29-1 | CSVVAGGYEQYF